This T cell receptor (beta chain) derives from a study of cytomegalovirus exposure and HLA in healthy donors. Study background: A later analysis reported the 90 to 150 validation repertoires used the same platform as the 500 to 800 first-cohort repertoires. Findings and limits, study-wide: The finding came from a later analysis; first-cohort TCR clusters tended to co-occur in the 110 or so validation repertoires. Specificity for CMV antigens was confirmed in vitro for a few of the CMV-associated chains. Among TCR beta chains, those listed as cytomegalovirus-associated numbered over 150.

A note on this clone: Its antigen remains unknown.

Germline lookup yields CDR1 MNHEY and CDR2 SVGAGI. V lost 6 bases, J lost 4 bases, and 16 bases lay in between. The CDR3 covers 14 residues. The data were produced by immunoSEQ multiplex PCR, yet TCRdb's version contains in-frame clones alone and is incomplete. The sample shows 50,000 to 65,000 clones, roughly 95% of them seen only once. The source material was PBMCs. This clonotype was sampled from a woman aged 18-29 years in good health and CMV-seronegative. The chain carries TRBV6-5 and TRBJ2-7; TRBD1 might be the D (6 bases). The chain's CDR3 is CASRPPGQPYEQYF. The CDR3 region has the DNA TGTGCCAGCAGGCCCCCGGGACAACCTTACGAGCAGTACTTC.